The 32 T cell receptor beta chains in this list originate from one sample, sequenced in a study of cytomegalovirus exposure and HLA in healthy donors. The PCR employed 60 Vbeta primers together with 13 Jbeta primers. The protocol was immunoSEQ multiplex PCR, while the TCRdb copy is restricted to in-frame clones and leaves out a portion. The sample lists fewer than 150,000 clones, about 75% occurring once. The sequenced sample consisted of PBMCs. The receptors come from a man between 18 and 35 years old in good health and CMV-seronegative.

The chain joins TRBV5-1 to TRBJ1-2; TRBD1 matches at 9 bases. Looked up from germline, CDR1 is SGHRS and CDR2 is YFSETQ. CDR3 length: 13 amino acids. V was clipped by 4 bases and J by 8 bases; unmatched bases: 6. The CDR3 coding sequence is TGCGCCAGCAGCCCACAGGGGGCGAACGGCTACACCTTC. It translates to CASSPQGANGYTF.

The chain is built from TRBV7-6 and TRBJ1-1; D perhaps matches TRBD1 (6 bases). V was clipped by 5 bases and J by 4 bases, with 14 bases between them. Germline CDR1 SGHVS, CDR2 FNYEAQ. CDR3 length: 14 residues. CDR3 sequence: CASSGQGMGTEAFF. CDR3 nucleotides: TGTGCCAGCAGCGGTCAGGGGATGGGCACTGAAGCTTTCTTT.

The V gene is TRBV7-8, the J gene TRBJ1-5; the D is unclear. Germline lookup yields CDR1 SGHVS and CDR2 FQNEAQ. Trimming removed 0 bases at V and 2 bases at J, with 11 bases between. This CDR3 is built from 16 residues. In nucleotides, the CDR3 is TGTGCCAGCAGCTTAGCGGCCGGGGTCGGCAATCAGCCCCAGCATTTT. It is translated as CASSLAAGVGNQPQHF.

The DNA for the CDR3 is TGCGCCAGCAGCTTGAGAACAGGGTTTAAGAACACTGAAGCTTTCTTT. Encoded protein: CASSLRTGFKNTEAFF. The chain carries TRBV5-1 and TRBJ1-1, with a tentative D call TRBD1 (6 bases). The CDR3 runs 16 residues. Germline V gene lookup returns CDR1 SGHRS and CDR2 YFSETQ. Trimming left V 1 base short and J 1 base short, with 14 bases between.

This clone came up a few times. This chain links TRBV30 with TRBJ1-1, with 9 bases aligning to TRBD1. CDR3 length: 14 residues. The J segment lost 4 bases and the V segment lost 4 bases, leaving 7 bases of the junction unmatched. The germline V gene has CDR1 GTSNPN and CDR2 SVGIG (reference sequence). CDR3 coding DNA: TGTGCCTGGACCCCGGGACAGGGAGTCACTGAAGCTTTCTTT. Residues: CAWTPGQGVTEAFF. Variable domain in full (rest from reference TRBV30 and TRBJ1-1): SQTIHQWPATLVQPVGSPLSLECTVEGTSNPNLYWYRQAAGRGLQLLFYSVGIGQISSEVPQNLSASRPQDRQFILSSKKLLLSDSGFYLCAWTPGQGVTEAFFGQGTRLTVV.

V usage is TRBV5-6 and J usage is TRBJ2-1; 7 nucleotides match TRBD2. The CDR3 length is 17 residues. From germline, CDR1 is SGHDT and CDR2 YYEEEE. V shed 2 bases, J shed 0 bases, and the junction held 8 bases outside the gene matches. The CDR3 region is CASSLRAGGSSYNEQFF. In DNA, the CDR3 is TGTGCCAGCAGCTTACGGGCCGGGGGGAGCTCCTACAATGAGCAGTTCTTC.

The gene calls are TRBV5-6 and TRBJ1-1; D gene unclear. The CDR3 length is 15 residues. Germline lookup yields CDR1 SGHDT and CDR2 YYEEEE. V was pared by 1 base and J by 0 bases, with 10 bases between. The CDR3 here is CASSLQAFMNTEAFF. The CDR3 nucleotides read TGTGCCAGCAGCTTGCAGGCATTCATGAACACTGAAGCTTTCTTT.

The chain employs TRBV19 and TRBJ1-5, with D unresolved. Germline loops: CDR1 LNHDA, CDR2 SQIVND (reference sequence). V was clipped by 5 bases and J by 4 bases, with 18 bases between them. CDR3 length: 16 amino acids. CDR3 sequence (DNA): TGTGCCAGTAGTGCGTCCAATGAGGTCTCTAATCAGCCCCAGCATTTT. It specifies CASSASNEVSNQPQHF.

V is TRBV2 and J is TRBJ1-1, with 12 bases lining up with TRBD1. There are 14 residues in the CDR3. Unmatched junction bases numbered 5, after V lost 5 bases and J lost 7 bases. CDR1 is SNHLY, CDR2 FYNNEI, per germline. CDR3 sequence reads: CASSRDRGRGEAFF. CDR3 coding DNA: TGTGCCAGCAGTCGGGACAGGGGGCGAGGTGAAGCTTTCTTT. The whole variable domain, remainder taken from reference TRBV2 and TRBJ1-1, is EPEVTQTPSHQVTQMGQEVILRCVPISNHLYFYWYRQILGQKVEFLVSFYNNEISEKSEIFDDQFSVERPDGSNFTLKIRSTKLEDSAMYFCASSRDRGRGEAFFGQGTRLTVV.

To note about this clone: Different DNA sequences within this sample yield the same CDR3. This rearrangement joins TRBV4-1 to TRBJ2-5, with TRBD2 matching 10 bases. The CDR3 spans 15 residues. CDR1 MGHRA and CDR2 YSYEKL come from the germline V gene. V dropped 3 bases and J dropped 4; count of bases not matched to a gene: 5. The CDR3, as DNA: TGCGCCAGCAGCCAGCTAGCGGGGGAGGGAGAGACCCAGTACTTC. Its protein product is CASSQLAGEGETQYF.

The rearrangement joins TRBV5-6 to TRBJ1-2; 7 bases map to TRBD1. V shed 2 bases, J shed 5 bases, and the junction held 9 bases outside the gene matches. The CDR3 is made up of 15 amino acids. Germline CDR1 reads SGHDT; CDR2 reads YYEEEE. CDR3 loop: CASSFKDRELYGYTF. CDR3 sequence (DNA): TGTGCCAGCAGCTTCAAAGACAGGGAACTTTATGGCTACACCTTC.

V usage is TRBV6-5 and J usage is TRBJ2-7, with 7 positions matching TRBD2. This CDR3 comprises 14 residues. Looked up from germline, CDR1 is MNHEY and CDR2 is SVGAGI. V shed 2 bases and J 2 bases; nucleotides not matched to a gene: 3. The CDR3, as DNA: TGTGCCAGCAGTTACGGGAGGGGAACCTACGAGCAGTACTTC. Amino acids: CASSYGRGTYEQYF.

The rearrangement uses TRBV30 and TRBJ1-3; 7 bases align to TRBD1. Per the germline V gene, CDR1 is GTSNPN and CDR2 is SVGIG (reference sequence). The CDR3 is 15 residues long. V lost 3 bases, J lost 2 bases, and 7 bases stayed unmatched. The CDR3 sequence: CAWRRTGTTGNTIYF. As DNA, the CDR3 is TGTGCCTGGAGAAGGACAGGCACCACTGGAAACACCATATATTTT. Based on the CDR3 plus reference TRBV30 and TRBJ1-3, the full variable domain is SQTIHQWPATLVQPVGSPLSLECTVEGTSNPNLYWYRQAAGRGLQLLFYSVGIGQISSEVPQNLSASRPQDRQFILSSKKLLLSDSGFYLCAWRRTGTTGNTIYFGEGSWLTVV.

The rearrangement links TRBV4-1 to TRBJ2-7; the match to TRBD1 covers 11 bases. This CDR3 comprises 16 residues. The V segment lost 2 bases and the J segment 3 bases; nucleotides outside the gene matches: 6. CDR1 MGHRA and CDR2 YSYEKL come from the germline V gene. CDR3 nucleotide sequence: TGCGCCAGCAGCCAACATGGGGGGACAGGGGGCTACGAGCAGTACTTC. Its translation: CASSQHGGTGGYEQYF.

This clone turned up a few times. The chain combines TRBV11-2 with TRBJ2-5; 9 nucleotides line up with TRBD1. Germline V lookup: CDR1 SGHAT, CDR2 FQNNGV. The CDR3 covers 15 residues. Trimming cost V 5 bases and J 4 bases; bases outside gene matches: 8. The DNA for the CDR3 is TGTGCCAGCAGCCCGGCGGGACAGGGAGGAGAGACCCAGTACTTC. Translating gives CASSPAGQGGETQYF. Using reference TRBV11-2 and TRBJ2-5 for the parts outside the CDR3, the full variable domain is EAGVAQSPRYKIIEKRQSVAFWCNPISGHATLYWYQQILGQGPKLLIQFQNNGVVDDSQLPKDRFSAERLKGVDSTLKIQPAKLEDSAVYLCASSPAGQGGETQYFGPGTRLLVL.

V gene TRBV7-9 combines with J gene TRBJ2-2; 11 bases fit TRBD2. V lost 2 bases and J lost 2; bases outside the gene matches: 4. The CDR3 is 17 amino acids. In germline, CDR1 is SEHNR, CDR2 FQNEAQ (reference sequence). CDR3 bases: TGTGCCAGCAGCTTATCCCTAGCGGGGGGTAACACCGGGGAGCTGTTTTTT. Protein: CASSLSLAGGNTGELFF.

This chain links TRBV18 with TRBJ1-5, with TRBD1 matching over 8 bases. CDR3 length equals 15 residues. Germline-derived CDR1 and CDR2 are KGHSH and LQKENI. With 2 bases clipped from V and 4 bases from J, the junction kept 4 bases outside the gene matches. CDR3 nucleotide sequence: TGTGCCAGCTCACCATCCAGGACAGGGAATCAGCCCCAGCATTTT. Translation gives CASSPSRTGNQPQHF.

The V gene is TRBV6-5, the J gene TRBJ2-7; 9 positions match TRBD1. This CDR3 comprises 14 residues. V trimming: 2 bases; J trimming: 6 bases; junction bases outside the gene matches: 5. CDR1 is MNHEY, CDR2 SVGAGI, per germline. The DNA of the CDR3 is TGTGCCAGCAGTTACGGGACAGGGACGCGCGAGCAGTACTTC. Encoded protein: CASSYGTGTREQYF.

The V and J genes are TRBV7-3 and TRBJ2-7, with 9 nucleotides matching TRBD2. Germline loops: CDR1 SGHTA, CDR2 FQGTGA. This CDR3 is 15 amino acids long. J lost 5 bases, V lost 5 bases, and 10 bases had no gene match. The CDR3 sequence is CASSPIPASGDEQYF. The DNA for the CDR3 is TGTGCCAGCAGCCCAATTCCGGCTAGCGGGGACGAGCAGTACTTC.

V and J are TRBV20-1 and TRBJ2-5; no definite D call. The germline V gene has CDR1 DFQATT and CDR2 SNEGSKA (reference sequence). The CDR3 has 11 residues. V dropped 0 bases and J dropped 14 bases, with 13 bases sitting between them. The CDR3: CSARDKEPLYF. CDR3 nucleotides: TGCAGTGCTAGAGATAAGGAGCCCCTATACTTC.

The chain employs TRBV5-1 and TRBJ2-5; 11 bases are a match to TRBD2. This CDR3 contains 23 residues. V was pared by 4 bases and J by 5 bases, with 31 bases of the junction left unmatched. Germline CDR1 SGHRS, CDR2 YFSETQ. CDR3 sequence: CASSRNLGTRGPFTSGSGETQYF. In nucleotides, the CDR3 is TGCGCCAGCAGCCGCAACTTAGGGACAAGGGGACCATTTACTAGCGGGAGTGGGGAGACCCAGTACTTC.

The chain has TRBV7-8 and TRBJ1-6; 9 bases match TRBD1. The V segment lost 4 bases and the J segment 1 base; nucleotides outside the gene matches: 14. The CDR3 is 20 amino acids. Germline V gene sequence: CDR1 SGHVS, CDR2 FQNEAQ. CDR3 amino acids: CASSSLSRSGTGSYNSPLHF. CDR3 bases: TGTGCCAGCAGCTCATTATCCCGATCCGGGACAGGGTCCTATAATTCACCCCTCCACTTT.

The gene calls are TRBV7-9 and TRBJ1-1; 10 bases are a match to TRBD1. The CDR3 contains 16 residues. With V trimmed by 5 bases and J by 4 bases, 10 bases remained unmatched. CDR1 is SEHNR and CDR2 is FQNEAQ in the germline V gene (reference sequence). This chain's CDR3 is CASSRAGQGSGTEAFF. The CDR3 DNA sequence: TGTGCCAGCAGCCGGGCGGGACAGGGGTCGGGCACTGAAGCTTTCTTT.

The CDR3 sequence: CASSLGMGLAGVEQYF. The CDR3 DNA follows: TGTGCCAGCAGTCTAGGCATGGGACTAGCGGGAGTCGAGCAGTACTTC. This sequence joins TRBV27 and TRBJ2-7, with 14 bases aligning to TRBD2. The junction had 9 bases not matched to a gene; V was cut back by 5 bases and J by 6 bases. This CDR3 is built from 16 residues. Germline lookup yields CDR1 MNHEY and CDR2 SMNVEV (reference sequence).

The chain joins TRBV19 to TRBJ2-7; TRBD1 agrees at 9 bases. The V and J ends lost 6 bases and 4 bases, in that order; junction bases with no gene match: 13. Germline V CDR1 and CDR2: LNHDA, SQIVND (reference sequence). The CDR3 totals 16 residues. This CDR3 reads CASSQEIWTGDYEQYF. The CDR3, as DNA: TGTGCCAGTAGCCAAGAAATATGGACAGGGGATTACGAGCAGTACTTC. The full variable domain, its missing parts supplied by reference TRBV19 and TRBJ2-7, is DGGITQSPKYLFRKEGQNVTLSCEQNLNHDAMYWYRQDPGQGLRLIYYSQIVNDFQKGDIAEGYSVSREKKESFPLTVTSAQKNPTAFYLCASSQEIWTGDYEQYFGPGTRLTVT.

This clone showed up just once. This rearrangement joins TRBV10-2 to TRBJ2-7; a possible D gene is TRBD2 (5 bases). The germline CDR1 and CDR2 sequences are WSHSY and SAAADI. The CDR3 length is 14 residues. Deletions cut 2 bases from V and 8 bases from J, with 16 bases between. The CDR3 sequence is CASSETSTFGQQYF. CDR3 sequence (DNA): TGCGCCAGCAGTGAGACTAGTACCTTCGGGCAGCAGTACTTC.

V and J are TRBV7-6 and TRBJ2-7, with D possibly being TRBD2 (5 bases). Germline values: CDR1 SGHVS, CDR2 FNYEAQ. Deletions cut 4 bases from V and 3 bases from J, with 10 bases between. The CDR3 is 13 residues long. The CDR3 coding sequence is TGTGCCAGCAGCTCCCGGGATCGCTACGAGCAGTACTTC. Protein sequence: CASSSRDRYEQYF.

This chain joins TRBV27 and TRBJ1-1; D not certain. V was trimmed by 3 bases and J by 1 base, leaving 9 bases between them. Germline V gives CDR1 MNHEY, CDR2 SMNVEV (reference sequence). The CDR3 has 14 residues. The CDR3: CASSFTESNTEAFF. CDR3 nucleotides: TGTGCCAGCAGTTTCACAGAGTCGAACACTGAAGCTTTCTTT.

The table lists this clone with a few counts. This chain uses TRBV4-1 with TRBJ2-2; TRBD2 aligns across 7 bases. V shed 1 base, J shed 5 bases, and the junction held 10 bases outside the gene matches. Germline lookup yields CDR1 MGHRA and CDR2 YSYEKL. There are 17 residues in the CDR3. In DNA form, the CDR3 reads TGCGCCAGCAGCCAAGTTGGGGGGGGAGTGGGAACCGGGGAGCTGTTTTTT. Amino acids: CASSQVGGGVGTGELFF.

V is TRBV15 and J is TRBJ2-3; D remains unclear. The V end was cut by 3 bases, the J end by 0 bases, with 4 bases between. The CDR3 totals 13 residues. Germline CDR1 reads LNHNV; CDR2 reads YYDKDF (reference sequence). CDR3 coding DNA: TGTGCCACCAGCAGCCCTAGCACAGATACGCAGTATTTT. Translated: CATSSPSTDTQYF.

V is TRBV7-6 and J is TRBJ2-3; TRBD2 matches at 13 bases. Trimming took 5 bases from V and 1 from J; bases not matched to a gene: 6. CDR1 SGHVS and CDR2 FNYEAQ come from the germline V gene. The length of the CDR3 is 17 residues. The CDR3 DNA reads as TGTGCCAGCAGCCGACTAGCGGGAGGTGGTGGCACAGATACGCAGTATTTT. This sequence encodes CASSRLAGGGGTDTQYF. The full variable domain, its missing parts supplied by reference TRBV7-6 and TRBJ2-3, is GAGVSQSPRYKVTKRGQDVALRCDPISGHVSLYWYRQALGQGPEFLTYFNYEAQQDKSGLPNDRFSAERPEGSISTLTIQRTEQRDSAMYRCASSRLAGGGGTDTQYFGPGTRLTVL.

This chain connects TRBV19 to TRBJ2-5, with 7 bases aligning to TRBD1. This CDR3 has 14 residues. Unmatched junction bases numbered 9, after V lost 9 bases and J lost 2 bases. The V gene's germline CDR1 is LNHDA and CDR2 SQIVND (reference sequence). DNA of the CDR3: TGTGCCAGCAACCGGGGCAGGGGGCAAGAGACCCAGTACTTC. Protein sequence: CASNRGRGQETQYF.